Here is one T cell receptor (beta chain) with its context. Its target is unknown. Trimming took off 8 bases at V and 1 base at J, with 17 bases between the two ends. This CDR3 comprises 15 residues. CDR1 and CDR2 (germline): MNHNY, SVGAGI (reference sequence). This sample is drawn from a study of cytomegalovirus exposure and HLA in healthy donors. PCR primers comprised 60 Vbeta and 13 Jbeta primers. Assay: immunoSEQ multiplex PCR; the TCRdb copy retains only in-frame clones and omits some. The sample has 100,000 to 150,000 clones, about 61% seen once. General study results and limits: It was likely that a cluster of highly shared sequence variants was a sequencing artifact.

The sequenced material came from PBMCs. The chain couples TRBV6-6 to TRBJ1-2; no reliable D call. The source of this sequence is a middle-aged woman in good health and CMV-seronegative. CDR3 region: CASLNEILNNYGYTF. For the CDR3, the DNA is TGTGCCAGCCTGAACGAGATATTGAATAACTATGGCTACACCTTC.